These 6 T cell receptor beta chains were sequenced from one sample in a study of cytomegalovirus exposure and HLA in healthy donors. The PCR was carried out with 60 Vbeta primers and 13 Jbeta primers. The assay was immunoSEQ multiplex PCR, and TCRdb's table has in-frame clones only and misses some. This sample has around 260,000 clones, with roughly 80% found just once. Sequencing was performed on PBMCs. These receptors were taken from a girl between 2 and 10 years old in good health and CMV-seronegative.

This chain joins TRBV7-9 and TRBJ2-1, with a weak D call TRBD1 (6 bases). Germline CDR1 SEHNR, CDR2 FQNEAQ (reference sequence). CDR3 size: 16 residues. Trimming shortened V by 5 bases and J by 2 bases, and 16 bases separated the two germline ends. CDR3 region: CASSQTSTGPYNEQFF. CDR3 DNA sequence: TGTGCCAGCAGCCAAACAAGTACAGGGCCCTACAATGAGCAGTTCTTC.

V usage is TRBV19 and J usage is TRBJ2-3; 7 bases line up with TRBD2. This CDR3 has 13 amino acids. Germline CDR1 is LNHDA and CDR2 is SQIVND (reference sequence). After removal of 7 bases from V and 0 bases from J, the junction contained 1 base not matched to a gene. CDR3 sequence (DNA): TGTGCCAGTATGCGGGGGAGCACAGATACGCAGTATTTT. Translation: CASMRGSTDTQYF.

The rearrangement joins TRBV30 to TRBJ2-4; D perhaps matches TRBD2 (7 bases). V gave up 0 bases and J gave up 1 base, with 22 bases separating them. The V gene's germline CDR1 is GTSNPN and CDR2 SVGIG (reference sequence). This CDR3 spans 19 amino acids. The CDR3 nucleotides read TGTGCCTGGAGTGTACAAGGGGGGGGTTTGATTCTGGCCAAAAACATTCAGTACTTC. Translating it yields CAWSVQGGGLILAKNIQYF. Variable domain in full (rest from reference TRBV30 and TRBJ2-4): SQTIHQWPATLVQPVGSPLSLECTVEGTSNPNLYWYRQAAGRGLQLLFYSVGIGQISSEVPQNLSASRPQDRQFILSSKKLLLSDSGFYLCAWSVQGGGLILAKNIQYFGAGTRLSVL.

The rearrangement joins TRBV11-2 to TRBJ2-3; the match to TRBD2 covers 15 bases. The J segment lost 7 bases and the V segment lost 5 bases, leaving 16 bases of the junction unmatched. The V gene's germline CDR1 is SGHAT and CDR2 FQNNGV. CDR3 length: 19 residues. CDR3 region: CASSQLEGTSGRYEYTQYF. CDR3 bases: TGTGCCAGCAGCCAATTAGAGGGGACTAGCGGGAGGTACGAATATACGCAGTATTTT.

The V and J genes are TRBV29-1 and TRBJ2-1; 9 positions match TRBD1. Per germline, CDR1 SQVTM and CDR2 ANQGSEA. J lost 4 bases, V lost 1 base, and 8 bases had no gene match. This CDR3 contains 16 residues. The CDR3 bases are TGCAGCGTTGAAGGGACAGGGGATACTATTTACAATGAGCAGTTCTTC. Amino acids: CSVEGTGDTIYNEQFF.

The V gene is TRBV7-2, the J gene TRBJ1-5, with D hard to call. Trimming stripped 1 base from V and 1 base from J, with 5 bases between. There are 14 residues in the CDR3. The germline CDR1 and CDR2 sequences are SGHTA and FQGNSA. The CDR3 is CASSLVVSNQPQHF. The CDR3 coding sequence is TGTGCCAGCAGCTTAGTAGTCAGCAATCAGCCCCAGCATTTT.